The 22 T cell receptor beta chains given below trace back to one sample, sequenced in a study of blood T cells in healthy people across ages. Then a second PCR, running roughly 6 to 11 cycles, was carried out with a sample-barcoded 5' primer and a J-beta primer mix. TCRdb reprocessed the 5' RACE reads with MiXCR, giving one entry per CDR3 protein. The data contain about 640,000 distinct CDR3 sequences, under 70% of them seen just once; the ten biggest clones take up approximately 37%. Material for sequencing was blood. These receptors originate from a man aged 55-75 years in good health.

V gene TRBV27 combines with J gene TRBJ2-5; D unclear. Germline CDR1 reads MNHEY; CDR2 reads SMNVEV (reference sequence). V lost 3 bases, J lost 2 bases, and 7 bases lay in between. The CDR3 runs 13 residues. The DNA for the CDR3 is TGTGCCAGCAGTTTTCGGCTTCAAGAGACCCAGTACTTC. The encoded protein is CASSFRLQETQYF.

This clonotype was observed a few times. This chain's CDR3 is CAISGQGTGANVLTF. The DNA of the CDR3 is TGTGCCATCAGCGGACAGGGGACCGGGGCCAACGTCCTGACTTTC. The chain employs TRBV10-3 and TRBJ2-6, with 9 bases aligning to TRBD1. The CDR3 covers 15 residues. V lost 6 bases and J lost 4; bases outside the gene matches: 4. From germline, CDR1 is ENHRY and CDR2 SYGVKD.

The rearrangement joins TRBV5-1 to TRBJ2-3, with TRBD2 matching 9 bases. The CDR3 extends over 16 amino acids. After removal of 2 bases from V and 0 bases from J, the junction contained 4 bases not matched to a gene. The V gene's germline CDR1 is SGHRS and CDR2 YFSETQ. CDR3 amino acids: CASSFGGGVSTDTQYF. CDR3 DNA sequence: TGCGCCAGCAGCTTCGGCGGGGGGGTAAGCACAGATACGCAGTATTTT. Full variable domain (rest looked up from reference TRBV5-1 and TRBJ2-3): KAGVTQTPRYLIKTRGQQVTLSCSPISGHRSVSWYQQTPGQGLQFLFEYFSETQRNKGNFPGRFSGRQFSNSRSEMNVSTLELGDSALYLCASSFGGGVSTDTQYFGPGTRLTVL.

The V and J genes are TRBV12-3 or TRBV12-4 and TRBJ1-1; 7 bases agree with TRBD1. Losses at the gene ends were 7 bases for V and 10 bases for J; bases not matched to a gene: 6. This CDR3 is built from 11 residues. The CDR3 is CASKLTGIAFF. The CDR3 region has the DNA TGTGCCAGCAAACTGACAGGGATAGCTTTCTTT.

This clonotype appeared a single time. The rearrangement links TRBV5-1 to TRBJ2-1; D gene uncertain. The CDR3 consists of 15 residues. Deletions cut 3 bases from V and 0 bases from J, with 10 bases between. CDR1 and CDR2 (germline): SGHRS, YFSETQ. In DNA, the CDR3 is TGCGCCAGCAGCTCCGAGATCTTCTCCTACAATGAGCAGTTCTTC. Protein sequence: CASSSEIFSYNEQFF.

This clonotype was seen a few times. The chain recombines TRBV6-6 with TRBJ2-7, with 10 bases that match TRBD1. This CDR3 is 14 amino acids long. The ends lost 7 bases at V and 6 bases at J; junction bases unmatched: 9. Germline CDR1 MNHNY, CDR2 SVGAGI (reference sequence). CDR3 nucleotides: TGTGCCAGCAAACGGGACAGGGGCCCCCTCGAGCAGTACTTC. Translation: CASKRDRGPLEQYF.

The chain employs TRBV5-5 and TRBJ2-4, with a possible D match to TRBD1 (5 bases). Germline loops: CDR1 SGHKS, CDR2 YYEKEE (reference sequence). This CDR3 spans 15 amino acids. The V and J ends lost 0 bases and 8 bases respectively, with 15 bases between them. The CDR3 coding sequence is TGTGCCAGCAGCTTGGGAAGTCTAGGGGTTGACATTCAGTACTTC. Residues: CASSLGSLGVDIQYF.

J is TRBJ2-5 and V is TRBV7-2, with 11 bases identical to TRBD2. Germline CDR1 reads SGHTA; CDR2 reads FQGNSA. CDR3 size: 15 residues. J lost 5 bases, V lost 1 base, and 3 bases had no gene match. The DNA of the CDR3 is TGTGCCAGCAGCTTAGGACTAGCGGGGCTCGAGACCCAGTACTTC. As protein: CASSLGLAGLETQYF.

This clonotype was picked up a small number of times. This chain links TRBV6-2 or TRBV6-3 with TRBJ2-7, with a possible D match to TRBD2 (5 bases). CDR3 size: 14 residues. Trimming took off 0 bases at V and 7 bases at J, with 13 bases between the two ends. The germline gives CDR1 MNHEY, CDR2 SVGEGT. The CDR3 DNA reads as TGTGCCAGCAGTTACTCGCGGGTGCTTTGGGAGCAGTACTTC. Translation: CASSYSRVLWEQYF.

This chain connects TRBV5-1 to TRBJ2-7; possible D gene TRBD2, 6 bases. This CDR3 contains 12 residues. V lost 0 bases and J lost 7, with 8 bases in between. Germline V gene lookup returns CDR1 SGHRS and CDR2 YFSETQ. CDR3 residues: CASSLVEGEQYF. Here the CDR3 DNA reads TGCGCCAGCAGCTTGGTGGAGGGTGAGCAGTACTTC.

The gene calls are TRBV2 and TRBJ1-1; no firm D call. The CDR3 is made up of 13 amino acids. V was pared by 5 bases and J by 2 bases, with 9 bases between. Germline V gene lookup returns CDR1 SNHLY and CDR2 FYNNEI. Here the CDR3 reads CASSISPNTEAFF. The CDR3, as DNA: TGTGCCAGCAGTATAAGTCCCAACACTGAAGCTTTCTTT.

CDR3 sequence: CSVASGDNYGYTF. The CDR3 region has the DNA TGCAGCGTTGCGTCGGGGGATAACTATGGCTACACCTTC. The rearrangement uses TRBV29-1 and TRBJ1-2; TRBD1 is a possible D gene (5 bases). The CDR3 is made up of 13 amino acids. Trimming left V 4 bases short and J 1 base short, with 10 bases between. Germline V gene data show CDR1 as SQVTM and CDR2 as ANQGSEA.

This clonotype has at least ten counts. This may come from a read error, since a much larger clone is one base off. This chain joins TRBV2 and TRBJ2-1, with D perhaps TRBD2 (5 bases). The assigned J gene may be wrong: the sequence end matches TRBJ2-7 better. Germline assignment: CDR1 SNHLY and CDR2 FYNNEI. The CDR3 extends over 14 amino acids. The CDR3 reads CASSEGHSSNEQYF. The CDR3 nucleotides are TGTGCCAGCAGTGAAGGTCACTCTAGCAATGAGCAGTACTTC.

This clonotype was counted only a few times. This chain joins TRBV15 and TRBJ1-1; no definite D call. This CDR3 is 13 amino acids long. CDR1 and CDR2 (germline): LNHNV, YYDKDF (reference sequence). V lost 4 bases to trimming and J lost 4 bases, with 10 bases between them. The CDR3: CATSTNTRTEAFF. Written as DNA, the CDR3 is TGTGCCACCAGCACCAATACGCGCACTGAAGCTTTCTTT.

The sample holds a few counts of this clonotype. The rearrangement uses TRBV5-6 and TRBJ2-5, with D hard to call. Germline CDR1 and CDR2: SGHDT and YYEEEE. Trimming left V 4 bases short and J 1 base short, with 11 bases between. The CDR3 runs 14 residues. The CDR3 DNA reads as TGTGCCAGCAGCGTCGACTGGAGCCAAGAGACCCAGTACTTC. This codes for CASSVDWSQETQYF.

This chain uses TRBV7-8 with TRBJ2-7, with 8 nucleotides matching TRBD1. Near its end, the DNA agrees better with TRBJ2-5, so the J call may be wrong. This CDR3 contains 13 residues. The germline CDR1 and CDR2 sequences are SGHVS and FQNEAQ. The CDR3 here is CASSAGGSGTQYF. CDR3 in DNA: TGTGCCAGCAGCGCAGGGGGCTCGGGGACCCAGTACTTC.

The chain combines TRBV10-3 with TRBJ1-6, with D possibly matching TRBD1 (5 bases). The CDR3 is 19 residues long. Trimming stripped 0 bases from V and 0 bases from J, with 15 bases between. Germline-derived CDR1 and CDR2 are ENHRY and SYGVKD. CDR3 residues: CAISESATAGSSYNSPLHF. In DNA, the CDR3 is TGTGCCATCAGTGAGTCAGCGACCGCAGGGAGCTCCTATAATTCACCCCTCCACTTT.

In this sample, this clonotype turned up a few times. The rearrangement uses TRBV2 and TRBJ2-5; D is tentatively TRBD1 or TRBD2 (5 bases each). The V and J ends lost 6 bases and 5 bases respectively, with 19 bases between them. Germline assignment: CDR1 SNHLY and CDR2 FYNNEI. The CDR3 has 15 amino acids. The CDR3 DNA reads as TGTGCCAGCAGAGACACCGGGACCCTTTTGGAGACCCAGTACTTC. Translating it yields CASRDTGTLLETQYF.

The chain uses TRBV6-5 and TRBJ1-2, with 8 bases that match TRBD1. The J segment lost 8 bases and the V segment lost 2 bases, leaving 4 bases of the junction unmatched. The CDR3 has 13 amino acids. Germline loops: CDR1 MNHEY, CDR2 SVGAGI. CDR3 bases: TGTGCCAGCAGTTACAGGACAGGGAGGGGCTACACCTTC. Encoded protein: CASSYRTGRGYTF.

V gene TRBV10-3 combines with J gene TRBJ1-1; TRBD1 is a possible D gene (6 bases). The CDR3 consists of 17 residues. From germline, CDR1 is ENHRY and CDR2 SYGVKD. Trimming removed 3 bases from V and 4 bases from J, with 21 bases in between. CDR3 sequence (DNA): TGTGCCATCAGTGACCTCCTGGGGGGGGCGGGGACCACTGAAGCTTTCTTT. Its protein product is CAISDLLGGAGTTEAFF.

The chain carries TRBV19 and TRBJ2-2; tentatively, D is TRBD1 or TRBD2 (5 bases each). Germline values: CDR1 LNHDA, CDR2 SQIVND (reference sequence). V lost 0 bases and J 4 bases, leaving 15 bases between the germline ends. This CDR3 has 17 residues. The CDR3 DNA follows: TGTGCCAGTAGTATAGATCCGAGGGGAATGAGCACCGGGGAGCTGTTTTTT. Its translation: CASSIDPRGMSTGELFF.

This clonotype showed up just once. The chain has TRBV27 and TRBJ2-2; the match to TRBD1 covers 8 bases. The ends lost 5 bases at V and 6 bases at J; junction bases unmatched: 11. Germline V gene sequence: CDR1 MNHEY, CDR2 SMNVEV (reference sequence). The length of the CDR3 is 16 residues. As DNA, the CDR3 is TGTGCCAGCAGTAGACCCGGGACAGGTCCCCCCGGGGAGCTGTTTTTT. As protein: CASSRPGTGPPGELFF.